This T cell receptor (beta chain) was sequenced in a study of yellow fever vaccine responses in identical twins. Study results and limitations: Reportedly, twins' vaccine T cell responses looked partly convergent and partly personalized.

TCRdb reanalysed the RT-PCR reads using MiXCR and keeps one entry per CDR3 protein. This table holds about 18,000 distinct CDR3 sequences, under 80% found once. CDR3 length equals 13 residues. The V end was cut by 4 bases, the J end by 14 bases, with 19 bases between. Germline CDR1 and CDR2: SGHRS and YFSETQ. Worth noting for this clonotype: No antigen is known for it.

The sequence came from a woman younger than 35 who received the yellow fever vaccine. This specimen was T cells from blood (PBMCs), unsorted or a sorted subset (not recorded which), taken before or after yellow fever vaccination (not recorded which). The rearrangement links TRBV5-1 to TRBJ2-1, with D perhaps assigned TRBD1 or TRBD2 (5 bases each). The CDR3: CASSPGVGESKFF. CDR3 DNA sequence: TGCGCCAGCAGCCCGGGTGTGGGGGAGTCGAAGTTCTTC.